This T cell receptor (beta chain) was sequenced during a study of blood T cell repertoires in COVID-19. Authors' methods: Amplification from reference gene primers served as the basis for estimated nucleated cell counts. TCRdb's copy holds only in-frame clones and misses some; the assay was immunoSEQ multiplex PCR. V and J calls and clone size follow that table, whereas D and trimming were derived from the DNA. The sample shows more than 300,000 clones, around 83% of them seen only once. Trimming pared 2 bases from V and 7 bases from J, leaving 15 bases between. CDR1 is MNHEY, CDR2 SMNVEV, per germline (reference sequence). The length of the CDR3 is 15 residues.

Sequenced material: peripheral blood. The J gene is TRBJ1-5, the V gene TRBV27, with a possible D match to TRBD1 (6 bases). This clonotype was obtained from a woman aged 45-65 years with acute or convalescent COVID-19. CDR3 sequence reads: CASSLVQGFGQPQHF. CDR3 nucleotide sequence: TGTGCCAGCAGTTTAGTACAGGGATTCGGACAGCCCCAGCATTTT.